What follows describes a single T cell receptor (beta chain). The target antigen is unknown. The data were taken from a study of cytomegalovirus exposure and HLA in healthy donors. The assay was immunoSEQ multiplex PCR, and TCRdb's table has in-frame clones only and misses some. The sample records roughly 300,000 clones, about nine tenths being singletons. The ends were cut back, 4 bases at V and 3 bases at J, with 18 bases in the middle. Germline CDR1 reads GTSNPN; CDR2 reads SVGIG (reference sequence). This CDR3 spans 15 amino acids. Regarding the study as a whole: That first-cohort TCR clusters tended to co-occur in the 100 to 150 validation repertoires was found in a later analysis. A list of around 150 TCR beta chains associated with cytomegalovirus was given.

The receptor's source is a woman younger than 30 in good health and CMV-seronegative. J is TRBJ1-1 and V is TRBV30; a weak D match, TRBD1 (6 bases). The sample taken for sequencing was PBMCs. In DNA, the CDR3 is TGTGCCTGGACCTGGGACACCCTAGGGGACACTGAAGCTTTCTTT. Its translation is CAWTWDTLGDTEAFF.